This T cell receptor (beta chain) was captured by sequencing in a study of CXCR3-negative and CXCR3-positive naive CD8 T cells. On this clonotype: Its antigen is not identified.

Whole-study findings and limits: Relative to memory CD8+ cells, whose diversity was much lower, both naive subsets had comparably high diversity. Naive CXCR3-negative and CXCR3-positive cells had similar TRBV-TRBJ usage; memory differed.

The germline gives CDR1 SEHNR, CDR2 FQNEAQ (reference sequence). The CDR3 has 16 residues. With UMI labels, 5' RACE was used to prepare the TRB cDNA libraries. From the 5' RACE reads, TCRdb lists one entry per CDR3 protein and no DNA. The sample's table shows over 35,000 distinct CDR3 sequences. The receptor was derived from a human donor in good health. Some clones in this sample may be carry-over from other donors' samples. J is TRBJ1-1 and V is TRBV7-9. The sample consisted of memory CD8+ T cells from blood. The CDR3 is CASSPNVGNLNTEAFF.